This TCR beta chain was retrieved from a study of blood T cell repertoires in COVID-19. About the study: Sites across the United States, Italy and Spain contributed samples from acute and convalescent COVID-19.

This CDR3 region has 18 residues. Germline CDR1 SEHNR, CDR2 FQNEAQ (reference sequence). Unmatched junction bases numbered 6, after V lost 2 bases and J lost 4 bases. Recruitment covered some 25 US areas and drew participants whose ages spanned roughly 18 to 100 years. Per the original data handling: The authors estimated nucleated cell counts from reference gene primer amplification. Produced via immunoSEQ multiplex PCR; TCRdb's table is partial and in-frame only. That table is the source of V, J and clone size, and D and trimming were worked out from the DNA. The sample consists of roughly 330,000 clones, over 75% of them appearing once.

The rearrangement uses TRBV7-9 and TRBJ2-6; 12 bases fit TRBD1. The sample consisted of PBMCs or T cells enriched from blood (not recorded which). The clonotype was recovered from a woman aged 25 to 39 who had recovered from COVID-19. The CDR3 DNA reads TGTGCCAGCAGCTTAAGGGACAGGGGGCCATCGGGGGCCAACGTCCTGACTTTC. It codes for CASSLRDRGPSGANVLTF.